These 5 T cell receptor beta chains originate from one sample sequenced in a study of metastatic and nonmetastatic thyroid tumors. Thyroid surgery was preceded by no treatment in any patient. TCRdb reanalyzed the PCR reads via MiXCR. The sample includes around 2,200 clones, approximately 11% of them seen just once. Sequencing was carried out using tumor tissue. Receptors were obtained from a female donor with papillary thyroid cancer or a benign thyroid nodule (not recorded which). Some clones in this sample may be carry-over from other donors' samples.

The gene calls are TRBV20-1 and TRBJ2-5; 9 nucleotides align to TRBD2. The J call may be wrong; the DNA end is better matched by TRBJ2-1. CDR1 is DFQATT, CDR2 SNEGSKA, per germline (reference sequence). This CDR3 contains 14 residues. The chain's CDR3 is CSASGGGAYNEQFF. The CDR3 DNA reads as TGCAGTGCTAGTGGCGGGGGGGCCTACAATGAGCAGTTCTTC.

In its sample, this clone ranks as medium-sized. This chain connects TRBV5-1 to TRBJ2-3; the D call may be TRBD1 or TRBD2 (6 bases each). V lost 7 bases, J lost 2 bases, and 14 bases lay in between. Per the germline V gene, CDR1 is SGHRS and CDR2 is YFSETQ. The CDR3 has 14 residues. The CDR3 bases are TGCGCCAGCTCCCTAGGGGGGTACACAGATACGCAGTATTTT. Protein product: CASSLGGYTDTQYF.

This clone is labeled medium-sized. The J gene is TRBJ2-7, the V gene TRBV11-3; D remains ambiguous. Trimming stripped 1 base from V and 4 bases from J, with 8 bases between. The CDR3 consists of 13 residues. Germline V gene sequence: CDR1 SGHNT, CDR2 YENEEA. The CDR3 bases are TGTGCCAGCAGCTTAGGGGTGGGATACGAGCAGTACTTC. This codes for CASSLGVGYEQYF.

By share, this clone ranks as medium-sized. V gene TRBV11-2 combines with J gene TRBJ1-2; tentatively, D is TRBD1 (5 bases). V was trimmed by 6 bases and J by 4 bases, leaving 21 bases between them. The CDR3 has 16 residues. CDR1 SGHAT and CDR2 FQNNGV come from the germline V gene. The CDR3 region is CASRHNRAPGGYGYTF. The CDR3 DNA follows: TGTGCCAGCAGGCACAATCGGGCTCCTGGGGGCTATGGCTACACCTTC. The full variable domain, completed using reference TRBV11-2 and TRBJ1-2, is EAGVAQSPRYKIIEKRQSVAFWCNPISGHATLYWYQQILGQGPKLLIQFQNNGVVDDSQLPKDRFSAERLKGVDSTLKIQPAKLEDSAVYLCASRHNRAPGGYGYTFGSGTRLTVV.

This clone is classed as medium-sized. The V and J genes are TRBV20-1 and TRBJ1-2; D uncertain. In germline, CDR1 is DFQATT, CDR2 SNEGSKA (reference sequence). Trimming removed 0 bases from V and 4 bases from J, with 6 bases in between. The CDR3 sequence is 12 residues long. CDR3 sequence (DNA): TGCAGTGCTAGAGATGGGATCTATGGCTACACCTTC. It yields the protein CSARDGIYGYTF.